This T cell receptor (beta chain) emerged from a study of shared clonotypes between healthy human individuals. Across the whole study: CD4 naive and CD4 memory each took three plates per donor, while CD8 naive took two and CD8 memory one.

Repertoires were generated with immunoSEQ multiplex PCR, while TCRdb's copy carries only in-frame clones and drops some. The data show some 2,100,000 clones, approximately 96% seen once. This clone was seen just once. The CDR3 totals 16 residues. Trimming took off 3 bases at V and 7 bases at J, with 18 bases between the two ends. From germline, CDR1 is LNHDA and CDR2 SQIVND (reference sequence). Donors, healthy HIV-negative adults, lacked recent acute infections or vaccinations. The specimen was naive CD4+ T cells sorted from blood. This sample's subset: CD45RA+ positively selected. The sequence came from a young man in good health. The chain employs TRBV19 and TRBJ1-4; D gene uncertain. CDR3 in amino acids: CASSMLQSAVGEKLFF. The CDR3 DNA sequence: TGTGCCAGTAGTATGCTTCAGTCGGCGGTCGGTGAAAAACTGTTTTTT.